The T cell receptor (beta chain) described here comes from a study of T cell responses to AZD1222 COVID-19 vaccine. Looking at the study overall: Analyses pooled second doses at about 4 or about 12 weeks.

The data were produced by immunoSEQ multiplex PCR, yet TCRdb's version contains in-frame clones alone and is incomplete. The repertoire holds 150,000 or so clones, with approximately 83% as singletons. The CDR3 has 13 residues. The V gene lost 1 base and the J gene lost 3 bases, with 4 bases spanning the gap. The germline CDR1 and CDR2 sequences are MGHRA and YSYEKL. Note on this clone: Its antigen is as yet unknown.

Study-wide findings and caveats: The donor cohort was predominantly white British with a female majority, and clonal diversity may have been underestimated. Seropositive status at baseline applied to only a handful of AZD1222 recipients. CD4 TCRs associated with vaccination spanned spike, dominating at 160-218 and 743-854.

V is TRBV4-1 and J is TRBJ1-3; no firm D call. This clonotype originated in an adult in good health. Source: peripheral blood, taken on day 0 of AZD1222 vaccination. The CDR3 sequence is CASSQVGGNTIYF. The CDR3 DNA is TGCGCCAGCAGCCAAGTCGGTGGAAACACCATATATTTT.